What follows describes a single TCR beta chain. No antigen is known for it. This specimen belongs to a study of cytomegalovirus exposure and HLA in healthy donors. Background on the study: One earlier analysis, a look at 200 million or so T cells, found roughly 110 million unique TCR beta sequences. General study points: About 180 TCR beta chains were listed as cytomegalovirus-associated.

Looked up from germline, CDR1 is MGHDK and CDR2 is SYGVNS. The V and J ends lost 4 bases and 5 bases, in that order; junction bases with no gene match: 13. CDR3 size: 17 residues. The PCR contained 60 Vbeta and 13 Jbeta primers. Assay used: immunoSEQ multiplex PCR; TCRdb lists only in-frame clones, some missing. Seen here are more than 95,000 clones, approximately 10% observed once, and the top ten hold just over 4.5%. Sequencing was performed on PBMCs. This chain connects TRBV25-1 to TRBJ2-7, with TRBD2 matching over 11 bases. This clonotype was sampled from a woman younger than 30 in good health and CMV-seropositive. The CDR3 sequence is CASSGIYTSGSSDEQYF. CDR3 coding DNA: TGTGCCAGCAGTGGGATTTATACTAGCGGGAGCAGCGACGAGCAGTACTTC.